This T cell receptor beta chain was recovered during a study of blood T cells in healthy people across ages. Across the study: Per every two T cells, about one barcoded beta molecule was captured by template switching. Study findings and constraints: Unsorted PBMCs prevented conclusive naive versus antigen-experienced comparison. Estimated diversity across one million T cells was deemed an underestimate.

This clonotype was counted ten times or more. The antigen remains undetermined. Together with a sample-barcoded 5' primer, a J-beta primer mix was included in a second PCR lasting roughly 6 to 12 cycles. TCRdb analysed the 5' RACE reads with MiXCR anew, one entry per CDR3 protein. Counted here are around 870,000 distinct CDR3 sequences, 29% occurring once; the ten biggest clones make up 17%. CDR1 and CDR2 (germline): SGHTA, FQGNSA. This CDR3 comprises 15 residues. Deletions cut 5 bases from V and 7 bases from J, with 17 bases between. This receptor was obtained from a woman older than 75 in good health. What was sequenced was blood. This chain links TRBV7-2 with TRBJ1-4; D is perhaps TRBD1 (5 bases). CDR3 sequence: CASSQSGGEGEKLFF. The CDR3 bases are TGTGCCAGCAGCCAGAGCGGAGGGGAGGGTGAAAAACTGTTTTTT.